These T cell receptor beta chains were read from a single sample in a study of blood T cell repertoires in COVID-19. Profiling relied on immunoSEQ multiplex PCR, and the TCRdb table lists in-frame clones only, not all of them. The data contain 250,000 to 350,000 clones, approximately 89% of them singletons. Specimen: peripheral blood. The receptors stem from a woman aged 60-70 years with acute or convalescent COVID-19. Each CDR3 is given with its conserved first and last residue. The D gene is left open where the match is weak. Size tells how often a clone was seen (once, few, many) or the class of an expanded clone, and some rows leave it out.

clone_size j_call v_call d_call cdr3_aa cdr3_nt
- TRBJ1-5 TRBV28 - CASSLSAGQPSNQPQHF TGTGCCAGCAGTTTAAGTGCAGGACAACCTAGCAATCAGCCCCAGCATTTT
- TRBJ1-5 TRBV6-1 - CASSEALTMDYSNQPQHF TGTGCCAGCAGTGAAGCGCTCACGATGGACTATAGCAATCAGCCCCAGCATTTT
- TRBJ2-2 TRBV28 TRBD2 CASSPTGGSTGELFF TGTGCCAGCAGTCCGACGGGGGGGAGCACCGGGGAGCTGTTTTTT
- TRBJ2-5 TRBV5-6 TRBD2 CASSLGLAGLQETQYF TGTGCCAGCAGCTTGGGACTAGCGGGGCTCCAAGAGACCCAGTACTTC
- TRBJ2-7 TRBV4-3 - CASSQDSRTYEQYF TGCGCCAGCAGCCAAGACTCGCGCACCTACGAGCAGTACTTC
- TRBJ2-5 TRBV21-1 - CASSKVGGERTQYF TGTGCCAGCAGCAAAGTCGGGGGGGAGAGAACCCAGTACTTC
- TRBJ1-1 TRBV7-2 TRBD1 CASSRTGVTEAFF TGTGCCAGCAGCAGGACAGGGGTCACTGAAGCTTTCTTT
- TRBJ1-1 TRBV27 - CASSLARLDTEAFF TGTGCCAGCAGTTTGGCCAGGTTAGACACTGAAGCTTTCTTT
- TRBJ2-7 TRBV7-9 - CASSLGRYEQYF TGTGCCAGCAGCTTAGGCAGGTACGAGCAGTACTTC
- TRBJ1-1 TRBV28 - CASTQRGTEAFF TGTGCCAGCACCCAGAGAGGGACTGAAGCTTTCTTT
- TRBJ1-2 TRBV27 - CASTTRDTANYGYTF TGTGCCAGCACGACCCGGGACACAGCTAACTATGGCTACACCTTC
- TRBJ1-2 TRBV19 - CASSIVGRSSRGYTF TGTGCCAGTAGTATAGTCGGCCGATCTAGCCGTGGCTACACCTTC
- TRBJ2-7 TRBV24-1 - CATYEGAGQAYF TGTGCCACCTACGAAGGGGCGGGGCAGGCGTACTTC
- TRBJ2-1 TRBV30 - CAWSVTQGRNNEQFF TGTGCCTGGAGTGTAACGCAGGGGAGAAACAATGAGCAGTTCTTC
many TRBJ1-2 TRBV28 - CASSFALRAANYGYTF TGTGCCAGCAGTTTTGCCCTCAGGGCTGCTAACTATGGCTACACCTTC
- TRBJ2-5 TRBV7-7 - CASSLVAGVRETQYF TGTGCCAGCAGCTTAGTTGCAGGGGTCCGAGAGACCCAGTACTTC
- TRBJ1-1 TRBV2 TRBD1 CASRGTGRTEAFF TGTGCCAGCAGGGGGACAGGGCGGACTGAAGCTTTCTTT
- TRBJ1-6 TRBV7-9 - CASSLDFYNSPLHF TGTGCCAGCAGCTTGGACTTCTATAATTCACCCCTCCACTTT
- TRBJ1-1 TRBV5-4 TRBD1 CASSPARQGDRVAFF TGTGCCAGCAGCCCCGCTCGACAGGGTGATCGGGTTGCTTTCTTT
- TRBJ1-4 TRBV6-5 TRBD1 CASSPTGTNEKLFF TGTGCCAGCAGCCCGACAGGGACGAATGAAAAACTGTTTTTT
- TRBJ1-5 TRBV19 - CASSIIRQAGGNQPQHF TGTGCCAGTAGTATAATTCGACAGGCGGGGGGCAATCAGCCCCAGCATTTT
- TRBJ2-1 TRBV19 TRBD2 CASSRKGLAGLSVSYNEQFF TGTGCCAGTAGTAGAAAGGGACTAGCGGGCTTATCTGTGTCCTACAATGAGCAGTTCTTC
- TRBJ1-2 TRBV6-2/TRBV6-3 - CASSYARGGYTF TGTGCCAGCAGTTACGCGCGAGGCGGCTACACCTTC
- TRBJ1-2 TRBV18 - CASSPETGWGYTF TGTGCCAGCTCACCAGAAACAGGGTGGGGCTACACCTTC
- TRBJ2-7 TRBV27 - CASSSTAGTPEQYF TGTGCCAGCAGTTCAACCGCCGGGACACCCGAGCAGTACTTC
- TRBJ2-5 TRBV6-4 TRBD2 CASSTLRPPALAEYQETQYF TGTGCCAGCAGTACCCTCCGGCCCCCAGCCCTAGCGGAGTACCAAGAGACCCAGTACTTC
- TRBJ1-1 TRBV6-5 TRBD1 CASRGTGREAFF TGTGCCAGCAGGGGGACAGGGCGAGAAGCTTTCTTT
- TRBJ2-7 TRBV7-6 TRBD1 CASSLRVPDRVFDEQYF TGTGCCAGCAGCTTACGGGTTCCGGACAGGGTTTTCGACGAGCAGTACTTC
- TRBJ1-1 TRBV28 - CASSLRGEAFF TGTGCCAGCAGTTTAAGGGGTGAGGCTTTCTTT
once TRBJ2-1 TRBV7-2 TRBD2 CASSSRTLAGGSYNEQFF TGTGCCAGCAGCTCCCGGACTTTAGCGGGGGGATCTTACAATGAGCAGTTCTTC
- TRBJ1-2 TRBV4-2 TRBD1 CASSQDKGAGSGYTF TGTGCCAGCAGCCAAGATAAGGGGGCAGGTAGTGGCTACACCTTC
- TRBJ2-2 TRBV18 - CASSPGTTGELFF TGTGCCAGCTCGCCTGGGACAACCGGGGAGCTGTTTTTT
once TRBJ2-1 TRBV12-5 - CASGLVSSDEQFF TGTGCTAGTGGTTTGGTAAGTTCAGATGAGCAGTTCTTC
- TRBJ2-7 TRBV19 - CASSIRQTASYEQYF TGTGCCAGTAGTATTCGACAGACCGCATCCTACGAGCAGTACTTC
- TRBJ2-1 TRBV6-5 TRBD2 CASRREGGRYNEQFF TGTGCCAGCAGACGGGAGGGGGGCAGGTACAATGAGCAGTTCTTC
- TRBJ2-7 TRBV7-2 - CASSVNWAYEQYF TGTGCCAGCAGCGTAAATTGGGCTTACGAGCAGTACTTC
- TRBJ2-5 TRBV10-3 TRBD1 CAITSDRGSIETQYF TGTGCCATCACCTCGGACAGGGGGTCGATAGAGACCCAGTACTTC
- TRBJ2-5 TRBV6-5 - CASSNTGGLETQYF TGTGCCAGCAGTAATACCGGGGGTTTAGAGACCCAGTACTTC
- TRBJ2-1 TRBV29-1 TRBD2 CSAELASKGNEQFF TGCAGCGCTGAACTAGCGTCTAAGGGGAATGAGCAGTTCTTC
- TRBJ2-1 TRBV6-2/TRBV6-3 TRBD1 CASSSRQGAYNEQFF TGTGCCAGCAGTTCTCGACAGGGGGCATACAATGAGCAGTTCTTC
- TRBJ1-1 TRBV7-9 TRBD1 CASERTGVNTEAFF TGTGCCAGCGAGAGGACAGGGGTGAACACTGAAGCTTTCTTT
- TRBJ2-1 TRBV28 - CASSSGTQHNEQFF TGTGCCAGCAGCTCCGGGACACAACACAATGAGCAGTTCTTC
once TRBJ1-1 TRBV5-1 - CASRSIEVNTEAFF TGCGCCAGCAGATCGATCGAGGTGAACACTGAAGCTTTCTTT
- TRBJ1-1 TRBV6-6 - CASSRDTEAFF TGTGCCAGCAGCCGCGACACTGAAGCTTTCTTT
- TRBJ1-1 TRBV20-1 - CSATRTWEAFF TGCAGTGCTACCAGGACATGGGAAGCTTTCTTT
- TRBJ1-2 TRBV4-3 TRBD1 CASSRNRDSLYGYTF TGCGCCAGCAGCAGAAACCGGGACAGTCTCTATGGCTACACCTTC
few TRBJ1-2 TRBV4-2 - CASSQVATGPYGYTF TGTGCCAGCAGCCAAGTCGCGACAGGCCCCTATGGCTACACCTTC
- TRBJ2-4 TRBV5-1 TRBD1 CASSTTGGQEEVQYF TGCGCCAGCAGCACCACCGGGGGACAGGAAGAAGTTCAGTACTTC
- TRBJ1-5 TRBV7-9 TRBD1 CASSPRGDSNQPQHF TGTGCCAGCAGCCCCAGGGGGGATAGCAATCAGCCCCAGCATTTT
- TRBJ1-3 TRBV20-1 - CSASIGQSSFGNTIYF TGCAGTGCTAGTATAGGACAGTCCTCTTTTGGAAACACCATATATTTT